Presented here are 13 T cell receptor beta chains from one specimen sequenced in a study of blood T cell repertoires in COVID-19 (dated by TCRdb to the early 2020s). Library construction relied on the immunoSEQ multiplex PCR assay. Held by TCRdb, this immuneACCESS table contains in-frame sequences only and omits some clones. Under half of the omission traces to an unresolved V gene where checked; the cause of the rest is unknown. Here the sample has about 480,000 clones; about 91% occur a single time. Of the sample, over 10% falls within the top ten clones. Sequencing was done on a sample of peripheral blood. These receptors originate from a woman between 45 and 65 years old with COVID-19, enrolled during active disease.

This chain uses TRBV2 with TRBJ1-1; the D gene is possibly TRBD1 (6 bases). Trimming pared 5 bases from V and 5 bases from J, leaving 15 bases between. Looked up from germline, CDR1 is SNHLY and CDR2 is FYNNEI. CDR3 size: 14 residues. CDR3: CASSRGGFATEAFF. DNA for the CDR3: TGTGCCAGCAGTCGAGGGGGTTTCGCGACTGAAGCTTTCTTT.

The chain employs TRBV6-1 and TRBJ1-4; perhaps TRBD1 as D (6 bases). The CDR3 runs to 16 residues. Germline lookup yields CDR1 MNHNS and CDR2 SASEGT. Trimming took 1 base from V and 4 from J, leaving 13 bases between them. The CDR3 reads CASSEVAPGVNEKLFF. The CDR3 DNA reads as TGTGCCAGCAGTGAAGTGGCTCCAGGGGTTAATGAAAAACTGTTTTTT.

The V call is TRBV6-2 or TRBV6-3, the J call TRBJ1-4; D may be TRBD1 (6 bases). With 2 bases removed from V and 4 bases from J, the gap between germline ends came to 11 bases. The length of the CDR3 is 15 residues. In germline, CDR1 is MNHEY, CDR2 SVGEGT. The CDR3 DNA sequence: TGTGCCAGCAGTTACCCGGACAGCTTTAATGAAAAACTGTTTTTT. Protein: CASSYPDSFNEKLFF.

The chain employs TRBV5-1 and TRBJ1-1; D is possibly TRBD1 (5 bases). The length of the CDR3 is 15 residues. Germline CDR1 is SGHRS and CDR2 is YFSETQ. V was shortened by 4 bases and J by 5 bases, with 18 bases between the two germline ends. The CDR3 loop reads CASSIGGQGGTEAFF. The DNA for the CDR3 is TGCGCCAGCAGCATTGGGGGTCAGGGAGGAACTGAAGCTTTCTTT. The full variable domain, in which reference TRBV5-1 and TRBJ1-1 provide the parts outside the CDR3, is KAGVTQTPRYLIKTRGQQVTLSCSPISGHRSVSWYQQTPGQGLQFLFEYFSETQRNKGNFPGRFSGRQFSNSRSEMNVSTLELGDSALYLCASSIGGQGGTEAFFGQGTRLTVV.

V gene TRBV12-3 or TRBV12-4 combines with J gene TRBJ2-5; D is uncertain. Trimming shortened V by 5 bases and J by 5 bases, and 12 bases separated the two germline ends. The CDR3 consists of 13 residues. CDR3 coding DNA: TGTGCCAGCAGTCTTTACCCCGCGGAGACCCAGTACTTC. Its translation is CASSLYPAETQYF.

The J gene is TRBJ1-3, the V gene TRBV7-9; 10 bases are shared with TRBD1. This CDR3 is 16 amino acids long. The trim removed 5 bases at V and 2 bases at J, leaving 6 bases unmatched. CDR1 and CDR2 from the germline V gene are SEHNR and FQNEAQ (reference sequence). Here the CDR3 DNA reads TGTGCCAGCAGCCGCCCGGGACAGGGGACTGGAAACACCATATATTTT. Protein: CASSRPGQGTGNTIYF.

This chain connects TRBV7-7 to TRBJ2-2; 7 nucleotides align to TRBD2. J lost 3 bases, V lost 5 bases, and 18 bases had no gene match. Germline V gene data show CDR1 as SSHAT and CDR2 as FNYEAQ (reference sequence). CDR3 length: 19 residues. CDR3 protein: CASSPRGWGGRGDTGELFF. DNA of the CDR3: TGTGCCAGCAGCCCCCGGGGCTGGGGGGGAAGAGGGGACACCGGGGAGCTGTTTTTT.

The J gene is TRBJ2-7, the V gene TRBV5-4; possibly TRBD2 for D (7 bases). The CDR3 totals 17 residues. The ends were cut back, 0 bases at V and 5 bases at J, with 21 bases in the middle. CDR1 and CDR2 from the germline V gene are SGHNT and YYREEE (reference sequence). As DNA, the CDR3 is TGTGCCAGCAGCTTGGTGAGGGGGAGGGTGGGGACGGACGAGCAGTACTTC. Protein sequence: CASSLVRGRVGTDEQYF.

This clone showed up just a few times. J is TRBJ2-4 and V is TRBV6-2 or TRBV6-3, with TRBD1 matching 8 bases. The CDR3 sequence is 16 residues long. Germline V gene lookup returns CDR1 MNHEY and CDR2 SVGEGT. The trim removed 6 bases at V and 2 bases at J, leaving 9 bases unmatched. This chain's CDR3 is CASSITGGRTKNIQYF. The CDR3 bases are TGTGCCAGCAGCATCACAGGGGGTAGAACCAAAAACATTCAGTACTTC.

V usage is TRBV2 and J usage is TRBJ1-1, with TRBD1 as a possible D gene (6 bases). Trimming shortened V by 6 bases and J by 1 base, and 9 bases separated the two germline ends. Looked up from germline, CDR1 is SNHLY and CDR2 is FYNNEI. CDR3 length equals 13 residues. CDR3 loop: CASSRGPNTEAFF. DNA for the CDR3: TGTGCCAGCAGCAGGGGCCCGAACACTGAAGCTTTCTTT.

V and J are TRBV2 and TRBJ2-1, with 10 bases that match TRBD2. The CDR3 length is 15 residues. The ends lost 4 bases at V and 5 bases at J; junction bases unmatched: 5. Germline values: CDR1 SNHLY, CDR2 FYNNEI. CDR3 nucleotides: TGTGCCAGCAGTGGGACTAGCGGAAACAACAATGAGCAGTTCTTC. It is translated as CASSGTSGNNNEQFF.

This chain links TRBV2 with TRBJ2-2, with 8 nucleotides matching TRBD2. Germline CDR1 SNHLY, CDR2 FYNNEI. There are 20 residues in the CDR3. The V and J ends lost 4 bases and 2 bases, in that order; junction bases with no gene match: 18. CDR3 residues: CASSGPVGSGVPVNTGELFF. The CDR3 bases are TGTGCCAGCAGTGGCCCCGTAGGTAGCGGGGTGCCAGTCAACACCGGGGAGCTGTTTTTT.

This clone was counted once. The rearrangement joins TRBV6-9 to TRBJ2-5; D not resolved. Germline CDR1 is MNHGY and CDR2 is SVAAGI. This CDR3 is built from 14 residues. Trimming stripped 2 bases from V and 4 bases from J, with 11 bases between. DNA for the CDR3: TGTGCCAGCAGTTATGTGGATTCGGGAGAGACCCAGTACTTC. Residues: CASSYVDSGETQYF.